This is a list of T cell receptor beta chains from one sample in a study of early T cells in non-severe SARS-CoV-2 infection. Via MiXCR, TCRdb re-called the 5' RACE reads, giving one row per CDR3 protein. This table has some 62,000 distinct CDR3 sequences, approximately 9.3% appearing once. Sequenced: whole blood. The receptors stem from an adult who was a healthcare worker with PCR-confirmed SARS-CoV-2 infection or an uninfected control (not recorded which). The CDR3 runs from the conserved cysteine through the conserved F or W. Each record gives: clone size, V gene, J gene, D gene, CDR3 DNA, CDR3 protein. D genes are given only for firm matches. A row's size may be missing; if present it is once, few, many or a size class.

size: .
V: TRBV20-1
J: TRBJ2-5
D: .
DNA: TGCAGTGCTGCACCGGGGGGCGGGGAGACCCAGTACTTC
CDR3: CSAAPGGGETQYF

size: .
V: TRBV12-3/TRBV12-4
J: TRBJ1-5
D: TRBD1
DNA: TGTGCCAGCAGTCCCGGACAGGTACACAATCAGCCCCAGCATTTT
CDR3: CASSPGQVHNQPQHF

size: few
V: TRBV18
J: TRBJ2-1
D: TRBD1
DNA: TGTGCCAGCTCACGTGCCGGGACAGTCAATGAGCAGTTCTTC
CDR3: CASSRAGTVNEQFF

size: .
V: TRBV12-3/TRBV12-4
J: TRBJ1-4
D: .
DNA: TGTGCCAGCACCGGGATAGGATCTAATGAAAAACTGTTTTTT
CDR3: CASTGIGSNEKLFF

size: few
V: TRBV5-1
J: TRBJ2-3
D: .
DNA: TGCGCCAGCAGCTTGCGACAGACTACAGATACGCAGTATTTT
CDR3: CASSLRQTTDTQYF

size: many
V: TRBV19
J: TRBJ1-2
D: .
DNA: TGTGCCAGTAGTATCGTGTCGTCTCCCTATGGCTACACCTTC
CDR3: CASSIVSSPYGYTF

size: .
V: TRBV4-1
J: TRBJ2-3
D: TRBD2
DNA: TGCGCCAGCAGCCACCTGGGACTAGCGGAGATTACGCAGTATTTT
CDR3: CASSHLGLAEITQYF

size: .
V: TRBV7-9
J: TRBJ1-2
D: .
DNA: TGTGCCAGCAGCCCTACAGAAAACTATGGCTACACCTTC
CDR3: CASSPTENYGYTF

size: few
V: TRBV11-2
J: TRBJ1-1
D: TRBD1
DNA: TGTGCCAGCAGCATACAGGGGGCTAACACTGAAGCTTTCTTT
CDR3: CASSIQGANTEAFF

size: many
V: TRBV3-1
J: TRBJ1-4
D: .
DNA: TGTGCCAGCAGCCAACTACCGGACAGATTAAATGAAAAACTGTTTTTT
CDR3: CASSQLPDRLNEKLFF

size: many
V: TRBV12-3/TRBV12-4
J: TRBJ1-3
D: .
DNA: TGTGCCAGCAGTTATTGGGTATCTGGAAACACCATATATTTT
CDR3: CASSYWVSGNTIYF

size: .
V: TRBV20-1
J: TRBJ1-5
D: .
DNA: TGCAGTGCTAGCCCCCCGGGGGGGTTCGGTCAGCCCCAGCATTTT
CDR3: CSASPPGGFGQPQHF

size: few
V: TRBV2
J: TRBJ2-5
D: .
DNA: TGTGCCAGCAGTGAAGTGACCCAGTACTTC
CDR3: CASSEVTQYF

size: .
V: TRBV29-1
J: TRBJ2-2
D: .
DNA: TGCAGCGTTGAAGATCTCCATTCGAACACCGGGGAGCTGTTTTTT
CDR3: CSVEDLHSNTGELFF

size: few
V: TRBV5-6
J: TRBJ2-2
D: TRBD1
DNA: TGTGCCAGCAGCTTGGCCCTGACAGGGACGAACACCGGGGAGCTGTTTTTT
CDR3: CASSLALTGTNTGELFF

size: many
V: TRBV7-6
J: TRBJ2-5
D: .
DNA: TGTGCCAGCAGCGGCGACAGAGTCCAAGAGACCCAGTACTTC
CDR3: CASSGDRVQETQYF

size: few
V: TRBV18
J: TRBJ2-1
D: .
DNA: TGTGCCAGCTCACCACCAGTGGGTTCCTACAATGAGCAGTTCTTC
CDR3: CASSPPVGSYNEQFF

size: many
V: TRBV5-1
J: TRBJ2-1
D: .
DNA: TGCGCCAGCAGTTACACGGGGGGCATAAACAATGAGCAGTTCTTC
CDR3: CASSYTGGINNEQFF

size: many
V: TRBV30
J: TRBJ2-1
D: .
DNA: TGTGCCTGGAGTGTCCACAATTCCTACAATGAGCAGTTCTTC
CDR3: CAWSVHNSYNEQFF

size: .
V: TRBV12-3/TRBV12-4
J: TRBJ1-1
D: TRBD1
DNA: TGTGCCATGGGACAGGGGGCCCCGGGCACTGAAGCTTTCTTT
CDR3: CAMGQGAPGTEAFF

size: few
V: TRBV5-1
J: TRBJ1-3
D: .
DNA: TGCGCCAGCAGCCCGACCGGTGGAAACACCATATATTTT
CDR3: CASSPTGGNTIYF

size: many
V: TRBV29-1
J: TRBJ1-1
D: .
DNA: TGCAGCGCTCAACAGGGACGAGGTGAAGCTTTCTTT
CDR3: CSAQQGRGEAFF

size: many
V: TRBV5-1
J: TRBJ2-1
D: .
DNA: TGCGCCAGCACCCCCGGACATCTTTACTCCTACAATGAGCAGTTCTTC
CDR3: CASTPGHLYSYNEQFF

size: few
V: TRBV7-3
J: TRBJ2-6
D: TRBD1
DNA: TGTGCCAGCAGCTTAGTCCCGGGACAGGGGATCTCTGGGGCCAACGTCCTGACTTTC
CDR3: CASSLVPGQGISGANVLTF

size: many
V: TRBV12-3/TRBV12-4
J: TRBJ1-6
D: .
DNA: TGTGCCAGCACCCGAACGGGTAATTCACCCCTCCACTTT
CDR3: CASTRTGNSPLHF

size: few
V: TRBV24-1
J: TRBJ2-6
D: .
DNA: TGTGCCACCAGTGACAGACTCTCTGGGGCCAACGTCCTGACTTTC
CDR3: CATSDRLSGANVLTF

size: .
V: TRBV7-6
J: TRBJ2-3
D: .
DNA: TGTGCCAGCAGCTCACGGCCCGGCACAGATACGCAGTATTTT
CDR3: CASSSRPGTDTQYF

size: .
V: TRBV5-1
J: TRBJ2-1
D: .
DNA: TGCGCCAGCAGCTTCGGACTGACCTCCTACAATGAGCAGTTCTTC
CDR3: CASSFGLTSYNEQFF

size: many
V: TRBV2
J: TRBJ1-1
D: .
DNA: TGTGCCAGCATAGCAGTTGGCACTGAAGCTTTCTTT
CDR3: CASIAVGTEAFF

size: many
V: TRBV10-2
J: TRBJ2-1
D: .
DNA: TGCGCCAGCCACAGTTACAATGAGCAGTTCTTC
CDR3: CASHSYNEQFF

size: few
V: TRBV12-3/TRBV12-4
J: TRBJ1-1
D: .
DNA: TGTGCCAGCACCCCCTCCTCCACAGGGCAGAACACTGAAGCTTTCTTT
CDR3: CASTPSSTGQNTEAFF

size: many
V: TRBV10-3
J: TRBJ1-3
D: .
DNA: TGTGCCATCAGTGACCGGGGGGTCTCTGGAAACACCATATATTTT
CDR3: CAISDRGVSGNTIYF

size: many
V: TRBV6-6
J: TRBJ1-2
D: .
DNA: TGTGCCAGCAGTTACGGGGCGCCGGGCTACACCTTC
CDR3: CASSYGAPGYTF

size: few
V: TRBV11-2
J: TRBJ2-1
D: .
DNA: TGTGCCAGCAGCTTAGCTGGCGACAATGAGCAGTTCTTC
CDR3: CASSLAGDNEQFF

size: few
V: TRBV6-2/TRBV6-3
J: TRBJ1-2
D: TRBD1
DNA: TGTGCCAGCAAGACAGGGGAAGTTGGCTACACCTTC
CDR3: CASKTGEVGYTF

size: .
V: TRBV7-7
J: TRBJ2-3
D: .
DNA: TGTGCCAGCAGCTTAGCCGAGACAACAGATACGCAGTATTTT
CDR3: CASSLAETTDTQYF